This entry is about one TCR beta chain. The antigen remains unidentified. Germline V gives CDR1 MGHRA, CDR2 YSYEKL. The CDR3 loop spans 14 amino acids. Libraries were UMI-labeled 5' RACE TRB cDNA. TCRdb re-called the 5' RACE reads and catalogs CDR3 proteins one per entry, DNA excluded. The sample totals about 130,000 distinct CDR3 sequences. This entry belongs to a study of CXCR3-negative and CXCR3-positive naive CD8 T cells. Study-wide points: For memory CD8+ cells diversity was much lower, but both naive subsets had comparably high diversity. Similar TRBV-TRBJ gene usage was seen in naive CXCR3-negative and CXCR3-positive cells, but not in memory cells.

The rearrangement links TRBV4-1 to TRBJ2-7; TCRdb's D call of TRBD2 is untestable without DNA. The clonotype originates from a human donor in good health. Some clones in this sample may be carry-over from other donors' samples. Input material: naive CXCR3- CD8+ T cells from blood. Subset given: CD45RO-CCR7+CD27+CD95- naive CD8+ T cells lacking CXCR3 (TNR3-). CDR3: CASASSGASYEQYF.